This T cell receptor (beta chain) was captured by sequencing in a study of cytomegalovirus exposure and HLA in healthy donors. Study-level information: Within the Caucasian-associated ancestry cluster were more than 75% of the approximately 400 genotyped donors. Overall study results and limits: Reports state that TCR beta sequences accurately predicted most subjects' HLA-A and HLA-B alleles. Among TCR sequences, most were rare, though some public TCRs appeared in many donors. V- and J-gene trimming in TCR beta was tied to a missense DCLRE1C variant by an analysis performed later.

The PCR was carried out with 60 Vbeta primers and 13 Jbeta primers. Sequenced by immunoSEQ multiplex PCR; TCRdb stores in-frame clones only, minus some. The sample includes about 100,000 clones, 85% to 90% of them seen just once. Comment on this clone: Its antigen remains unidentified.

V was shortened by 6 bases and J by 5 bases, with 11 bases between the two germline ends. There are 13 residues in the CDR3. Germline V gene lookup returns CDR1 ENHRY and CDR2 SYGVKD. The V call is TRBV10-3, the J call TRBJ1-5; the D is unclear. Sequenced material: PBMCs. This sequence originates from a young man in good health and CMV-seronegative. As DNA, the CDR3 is TGTGCCATCAGGGAGGGAGACCATCAGCCCCAGCATTTT. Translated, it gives CAIREGDHQPQHF.